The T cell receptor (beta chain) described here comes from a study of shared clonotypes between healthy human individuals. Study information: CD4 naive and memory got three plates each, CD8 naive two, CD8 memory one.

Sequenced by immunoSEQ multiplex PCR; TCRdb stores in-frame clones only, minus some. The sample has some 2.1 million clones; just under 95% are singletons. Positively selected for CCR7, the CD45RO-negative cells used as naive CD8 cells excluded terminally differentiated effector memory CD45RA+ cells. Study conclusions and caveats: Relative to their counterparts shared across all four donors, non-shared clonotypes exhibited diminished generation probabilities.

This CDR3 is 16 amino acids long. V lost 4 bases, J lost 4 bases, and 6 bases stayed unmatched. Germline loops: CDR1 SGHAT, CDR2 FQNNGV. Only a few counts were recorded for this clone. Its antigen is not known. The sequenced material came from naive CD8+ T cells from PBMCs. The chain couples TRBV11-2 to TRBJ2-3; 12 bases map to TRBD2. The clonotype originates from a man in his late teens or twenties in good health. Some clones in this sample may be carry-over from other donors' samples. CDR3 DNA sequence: TGTGCCAGCAGCTCCCGGACTAGCGGGAACCCAGATACGCAGTATTTT. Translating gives CASSSRTSGNPDTQYF.